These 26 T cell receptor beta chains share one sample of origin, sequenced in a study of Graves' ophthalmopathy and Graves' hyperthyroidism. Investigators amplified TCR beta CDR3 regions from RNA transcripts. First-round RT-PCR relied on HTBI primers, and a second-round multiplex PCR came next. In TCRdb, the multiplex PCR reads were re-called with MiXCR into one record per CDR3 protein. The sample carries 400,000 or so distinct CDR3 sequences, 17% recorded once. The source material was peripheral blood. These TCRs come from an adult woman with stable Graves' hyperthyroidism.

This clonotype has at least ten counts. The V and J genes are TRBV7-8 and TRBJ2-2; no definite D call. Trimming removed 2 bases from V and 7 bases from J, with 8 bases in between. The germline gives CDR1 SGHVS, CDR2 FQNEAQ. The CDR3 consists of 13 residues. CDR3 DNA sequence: TGTGCCAGCAGCTTACTAGTCCTCGGGGAGCTGTTTTTT. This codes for CASSLLVLGELFF.

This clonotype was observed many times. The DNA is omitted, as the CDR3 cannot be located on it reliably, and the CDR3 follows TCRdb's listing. The CDR3 protein is CASSTSGRNQPQHF. The chain couples TRBV12-3 or TRBV12-4 to TRBJ1-5. The CDR3 extends over 14 residues, inclusive of both ends.

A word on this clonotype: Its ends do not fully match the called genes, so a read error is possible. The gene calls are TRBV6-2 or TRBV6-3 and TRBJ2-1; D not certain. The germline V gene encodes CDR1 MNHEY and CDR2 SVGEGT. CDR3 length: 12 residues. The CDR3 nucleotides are TGTGCCAGCAGTCAACTATACAAGGAGCAGTTCTTC. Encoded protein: CASSQLYKEQFF.

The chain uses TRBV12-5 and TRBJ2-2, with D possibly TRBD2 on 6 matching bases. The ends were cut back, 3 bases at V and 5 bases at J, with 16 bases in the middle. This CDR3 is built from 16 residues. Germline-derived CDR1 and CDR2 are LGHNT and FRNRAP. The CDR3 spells CASGLFGQGGTGELFF. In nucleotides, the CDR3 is TGTGCTAGTGGTTTATTCGGGCAGGGAGGTACCGGGGAGCTGTTTTTT.

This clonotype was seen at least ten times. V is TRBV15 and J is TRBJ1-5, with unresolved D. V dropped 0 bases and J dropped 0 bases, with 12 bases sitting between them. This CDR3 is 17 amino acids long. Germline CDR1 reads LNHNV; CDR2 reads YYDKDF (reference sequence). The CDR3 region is CATSREFRQNSNQPQHF. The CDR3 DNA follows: TGTGCCACCAGCAGAGAATTTAGGCAGAATAGCAATCAGCCCCAGCATTTT.

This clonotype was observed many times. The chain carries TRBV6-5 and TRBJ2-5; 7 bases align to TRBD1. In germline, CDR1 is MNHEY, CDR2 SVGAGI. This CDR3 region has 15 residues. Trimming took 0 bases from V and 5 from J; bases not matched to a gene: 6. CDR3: CASSYSKGALETQYF. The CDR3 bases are TGTGCCAGCAGTTACTCCAAGGGGGCGTTGGAGACCCAGTACTTC.

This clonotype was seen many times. CDR3 sequence (DNA): TGTGCCACCAGTCCCTCGGACAGGGCAATTGGCTACACCTTC. This translates into CATSPSDRAIGYTF. V is TRBV24-1 and J is TRBJ1-2, with 8 bases matching TRBD1. The CDR3 spans 14 residues. J lost 7 bases, V lost 6 bases, and 9 bases had no gene match. Germline CDR1 is KGHDR and CDR2 is SFDVKD.

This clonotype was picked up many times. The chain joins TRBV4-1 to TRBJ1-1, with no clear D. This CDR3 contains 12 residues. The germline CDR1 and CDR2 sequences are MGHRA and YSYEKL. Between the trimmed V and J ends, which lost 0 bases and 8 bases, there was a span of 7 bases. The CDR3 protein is CASSQDTREAFF. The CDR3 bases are TGCGCCAGCAGCCAAGATACCCGAGAAGCTTTCTTT.

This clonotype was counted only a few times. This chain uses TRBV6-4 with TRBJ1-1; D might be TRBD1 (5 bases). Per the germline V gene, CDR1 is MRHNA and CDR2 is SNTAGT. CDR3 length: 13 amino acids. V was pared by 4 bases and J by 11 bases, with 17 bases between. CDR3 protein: CASSGLRDSGAFF. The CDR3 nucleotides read TGTGCCAGCAGTGGACTCCGGGACTCGGGGGCTTTCTTT.

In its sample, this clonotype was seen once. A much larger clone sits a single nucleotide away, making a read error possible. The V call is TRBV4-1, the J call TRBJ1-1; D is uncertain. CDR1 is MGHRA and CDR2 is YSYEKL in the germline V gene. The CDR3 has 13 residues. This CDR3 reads CAGSRTKGTEAFF. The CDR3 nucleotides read TGCGCCGGCAGCCGCACCAAGGGCACTGAAGCTTTCTTT.

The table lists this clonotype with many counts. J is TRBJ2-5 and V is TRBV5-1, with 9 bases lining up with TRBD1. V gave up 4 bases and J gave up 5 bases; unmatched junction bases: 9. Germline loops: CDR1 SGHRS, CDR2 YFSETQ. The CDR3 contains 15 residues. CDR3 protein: CASSTTGGSGETQYF. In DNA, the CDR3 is TGCGCCAGCAGCACCACAGGGGGCTCAGGCGAGACCCAGTACTTC.

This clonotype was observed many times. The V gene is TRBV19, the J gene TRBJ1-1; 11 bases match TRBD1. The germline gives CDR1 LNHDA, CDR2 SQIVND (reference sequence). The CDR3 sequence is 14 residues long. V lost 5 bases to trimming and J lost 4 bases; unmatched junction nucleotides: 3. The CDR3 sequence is CASSVGTGGTEAFF. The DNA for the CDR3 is TGTGCCAGTAGTGTAGGGACAGGGGGCACTGAAGCTTTCTTT.

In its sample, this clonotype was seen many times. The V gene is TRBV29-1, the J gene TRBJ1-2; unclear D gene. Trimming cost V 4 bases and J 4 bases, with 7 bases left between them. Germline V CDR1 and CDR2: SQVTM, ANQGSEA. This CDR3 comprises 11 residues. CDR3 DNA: TGCAGCGTTGGCCCCAGCTATGGCTACACCTTC. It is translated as CSVGPSYGYTF.

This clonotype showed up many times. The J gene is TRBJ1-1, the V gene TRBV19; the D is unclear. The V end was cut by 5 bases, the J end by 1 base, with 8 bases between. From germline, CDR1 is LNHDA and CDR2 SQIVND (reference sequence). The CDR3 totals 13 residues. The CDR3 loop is CASSYSWNTEAFF. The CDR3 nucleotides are TGTGCCAGTAGTTATTCATGGAACACTGAAGCTTTCTTT. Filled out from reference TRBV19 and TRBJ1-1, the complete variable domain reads DGGITQSPKYLFRKEGQNVTLSCEQNLNHDAMYWYRQDPGQGLRLIYYSQIVNDFQKGDIAEGYSVSREKKESFPLTVTSAQKNPTAFYLCASSYSWNTEAFFGQGTRLTVV.

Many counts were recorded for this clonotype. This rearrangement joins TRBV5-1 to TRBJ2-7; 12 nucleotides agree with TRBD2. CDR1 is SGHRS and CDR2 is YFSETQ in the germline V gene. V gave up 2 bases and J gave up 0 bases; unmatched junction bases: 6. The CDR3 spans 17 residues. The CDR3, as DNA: TGCGCCAGCAGCTTCCGGACTAGCGGGACACTCTCCTACGAGCAGTACTTC. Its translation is CASSFRTSGTLSYEQYF.

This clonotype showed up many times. The CDR3 DNA follows: TGTGCCACCAGCGGCAGGACTAGCGGGAGTTTAAGTATCCCAAACATTCAGTACTTC. This gives the protein CATSGRTSGSLSIPNIQYF. The V gene is TRBV15, the J gene TRBJ2-4; 13 positions agree with TRBD2. The CDR3 has 19 amino acids. V lost 5 bases and J lost 6; bases outside the gene matches: 16. The germline gives CDR1 LNHNV, CDR2 YYDKDF (reference sequence).

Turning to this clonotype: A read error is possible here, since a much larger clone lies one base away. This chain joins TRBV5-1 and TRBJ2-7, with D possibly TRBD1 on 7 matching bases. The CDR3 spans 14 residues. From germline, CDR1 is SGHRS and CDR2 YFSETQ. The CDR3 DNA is TGCGCCTGCAGCTTACAGGGGAGGAACTACGAGCAGTACTTC. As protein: CACSLQGRNYEQYF.

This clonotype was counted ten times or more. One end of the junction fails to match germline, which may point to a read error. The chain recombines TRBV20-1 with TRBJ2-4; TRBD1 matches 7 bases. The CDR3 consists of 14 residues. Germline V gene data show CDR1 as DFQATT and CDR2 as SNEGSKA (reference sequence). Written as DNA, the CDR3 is TGCAGTGCCACGGGACAGCTAGCCAAAAACATTAAGTACTTC. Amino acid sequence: CSATGQLAKNIKYF.

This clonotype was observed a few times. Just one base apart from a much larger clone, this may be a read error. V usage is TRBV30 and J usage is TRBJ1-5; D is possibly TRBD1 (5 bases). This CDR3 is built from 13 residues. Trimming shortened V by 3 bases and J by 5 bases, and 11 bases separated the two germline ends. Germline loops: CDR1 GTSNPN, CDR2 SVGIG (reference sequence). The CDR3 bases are TGTGCCTGGAGCGTAACGGGGGATCAGCCCCAGCATTTT. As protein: CAWSVTGDQPQHF. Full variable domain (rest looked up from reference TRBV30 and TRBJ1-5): SQTIHQWPATLVQPVGSPLSLECTVEGTSNPNLYWYRQAAGRGLQLLFYSVGIGQISSEVPQNLSASRPQDRQFILSSKKLLLSDSGFYLCAWSVTGDQPQHFGDGTRLSIL.

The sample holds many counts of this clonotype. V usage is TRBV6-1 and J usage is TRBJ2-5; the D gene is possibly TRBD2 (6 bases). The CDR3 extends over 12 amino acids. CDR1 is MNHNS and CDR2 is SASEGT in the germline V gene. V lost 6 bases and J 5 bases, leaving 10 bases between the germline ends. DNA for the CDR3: TGTGCCAGCAGCGGGAGTCCCGAGACCCAGTACTTC. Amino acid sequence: CASSGSPETQYF.

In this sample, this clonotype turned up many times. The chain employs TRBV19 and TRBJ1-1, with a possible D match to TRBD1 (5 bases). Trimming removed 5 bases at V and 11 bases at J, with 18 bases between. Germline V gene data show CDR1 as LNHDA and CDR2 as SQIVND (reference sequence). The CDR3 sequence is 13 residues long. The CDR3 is CASSATASLVAFF. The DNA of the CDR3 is TGTGCCAGTAGTGCGACAGCCTCCCTCGTGGCTTTCTTT.

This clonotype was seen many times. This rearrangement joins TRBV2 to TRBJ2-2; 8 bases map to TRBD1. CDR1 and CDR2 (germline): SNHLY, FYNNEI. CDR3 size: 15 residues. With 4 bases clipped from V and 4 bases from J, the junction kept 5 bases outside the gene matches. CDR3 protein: CASSAPTGVTGELFF. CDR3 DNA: TGTGCCAGCAGTGCACCGACAGGGGTCACCGGGGAGCTGTTTTTT. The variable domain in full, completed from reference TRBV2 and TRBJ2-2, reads EPEVTQTPSHQVTQMGQEVILRCVPISNHLYFYWYRQILGQKVEFLVSFYNNEISEKSEIFDDQFSVERPDGSNFTLKIRSTKLEDSAMYFCASSAPTGVTGELFFGEGSRLTVL.

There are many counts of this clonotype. DNA for the CDR3: TGTGCCAGTAGGGACAGGGGGGGAGAGACCCAGTACTTC. It codes for CASRDRGGETQYF. The chain combines TRBV27 with TRBJ2-5; TRBD1 matches 11 bases. The trim removed 9 bases at V and 4 bases at J, leaving 4 bases unmatched. Looked up from germline, CDR1 is MNHEY and CDR2 is SMNVEV (reference sequence). This CDR3 has 13 residues.

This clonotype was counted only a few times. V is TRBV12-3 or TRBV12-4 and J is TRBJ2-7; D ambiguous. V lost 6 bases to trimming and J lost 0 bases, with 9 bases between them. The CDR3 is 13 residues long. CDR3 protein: CASRPYASYEQYF. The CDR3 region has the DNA TGTGCCAGCAGGCCGTACGCCTCCTACGAGCAGTACTTC.

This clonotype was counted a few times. The CDR3 DNA sequence: TGTGCCAGTAGTAAGCCGTGGGAGGCCGGGGAGCTGTTTTTT. It is translated as CASSKPWEAGELFF. The chain has TRBV19 and TRBJ2-2, with a tentative D call TRBD2 (6 bases). The germline V gene encodes CDR1 LNHDA and CDR2 SQIVND (reference sequence). Trimming shortened V by 4 bases and J by 6 bases, and 12 bases separated the two germline ends. This CDR3 has 14 residues.

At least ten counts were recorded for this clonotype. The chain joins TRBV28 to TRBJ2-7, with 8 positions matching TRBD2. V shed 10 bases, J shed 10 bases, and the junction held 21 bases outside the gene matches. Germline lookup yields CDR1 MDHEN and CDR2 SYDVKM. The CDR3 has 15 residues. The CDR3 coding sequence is TGTGCCACCAACCGCGGGGGGTCGTGGTCTCCTCAACAGTACTTC. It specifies CATNRGGSWSPQQYF.